The next 30 T cell receptor beta chains were all read from a single sample in a study of CD8 T cells in Susac syndrome. RNA totalling roughly 0.45 to 1 ug underwent reverse transcription with random hexamers. TCRdb independently ran MiXCR on the immunoSEQ multiplex PCR reads; one entry per CDR3 protein. The data show some 150,000 distinct CDR3 sequences, 85% to 95% seen once. Sequences were obtained from CD4+ T cells from PBMCs. These receptors were obtained from a human donor with Susac syndrome.

The V gene is TRBV12-3 or TRBV12-4, the J gene TRBJ2-3, with 9 bases aligning to TRBD1. This CDR3 comprises 17 residues. With V trimmed by 0 bases and J by 1 base, 5 bases remained unmatched. CDR3 loop: CASSLADRGGGTDTQYF. The CDR3 DNA sequence: TGTGCCAGCAGTTTAGCGGACAGGGGAGGTGGCACAGATACGCAGTATTTT.

The chain has TRBV5-1 and TRBJ1-5; D is undetermined. The CDR3 has 13 residues. The germline V gene encodes CDR1 SGHRS and CDR2 YFSETQ. Trimming pared 4 bases from V and 6 bases from J, leaving 11 bases between. The DNA for the CDR3 is TGCGCCAGCAGCCTAACTCACAGTCAGCCCCAGCATTTT. Translating it yields CASSLTHSQPQHF.

V and J are TRBV7-2 and TRBJ2-1; the D gene is possibly TRBD2 (6 bases). Germline CDR1 SGHTA, CDR2 FQGNSA. CDR3 size: 15 residues. Trimming shortened V by 0 bases and J by 2 bases, and 8 bases separated the two germline ends. The CDR3 DNA is TGTGCCAGCAGCTTAGCGGCGGGGACCTACAATGAGCAGTTCTTC. As protein: CASSLAAGTYNEQFF.

V gene TRBV24-1 combines with J gene TRBJ2-7; 9 bases map to TRBD1. The CDR3 consists of 18 residues. CDR1 is KGHDR, CDR2 SFDVKD, per germline. V trimming: 3 bases; J trimming: 2 bases; junction bases outside the gene matches: 13. The CDR3 sequence is CATSDPRGPGQGPYEQYF. In DNA form, the CDR3 reads TGTGCCACCAGTGATCCGCGTGGACCGGGACAGGGACCCTACGAGCAGTACTTC.

The CDR3 loop reads CARGGPGDTEAFF. In DNA, the CDR3 is TGCGCCAGGGGAGGGCCAGGGGACACTGAAGCTTTCTTT. The chain combines TRBV23-1 with TRBJ1-1; perhaps TRBD1 as D (6 bases). TRBV23-1 is an open reading frame whose function is uncertain. Trimming took off 9 bases at V and 3 bases at J, with 14 bases between the two ends. The CDR3 extends over 13 amino acids.

The chain joins TRBV15 to TRBJ2-1; D unresolved. The CDR3 is 12 amino acids. Looked up from germline, CDR1 is LNHNV and CDR2 is YYDKDF (reference sequence). The V end lost 2 bases, the J end lost 12 bases, and 11 bases lay between the germline ends. The CDR3, as DNA: TGTGCCACCAGCAGACCCCCAGAGGTGCAGTTCTTC. It encodes CATSRPPEVQFF.

Here the CDR3 reads CASKGPGSMNTEAFF. The CDR3 coding sequence is TGTGCCAGCAAAGGCCCAGGGTCCATGAACACTGAAGCTTTCTTT. This chain connects TRBV9 to TRBJ1-1, with D possibly TRBD1 on 5 matching bases. The V end was cut by 6 bases, the J end by 0 bases, with 15 bases between. CDR3 size: 15 residues. CDR1 is SGDLS, CDR2 YYNGEE, per germline.

The rearrangement links TRBV29-1 to TRBJ2-5; 11 nucleotides align to TRBD2. V lost 5 bases, J lost 5 bases, and 10 bases stayed unmatched. The CDR3 length is 15 residues. The germline V gene encodes CDR1 SQVTM and CDR2 ANQGSEA. CDR3 loop: CSVTDLAGGLETQYF. For the CDR3, the DNA is TGCAGCGTTACTGACTTAGCGGGGGGGTTGGAGACCCAGTACTTC. The full variable domain, completed using reference TRBV29-1 and TRBJ2-5, is SAVISQKPSRDICQRGTSLTIQCQVDSQVTMMFWYRQQPGQSLTLIATANQGSEATYESGFVIDKFPISRPNLTFSTLTVSNMSPEDSSIYLCSVTDLAGGLETQYFGPGTRLLVL.

This clonotype was counted a single time. The V gene is TRBV7-2, the J gene TRBJ2-3; no clear D gene. Trimming cost V 3 bases and J 2 bases, with 9 bases left between them. This CDR3 has 14 amino acids. Germline CDR1 and CDR2: SGHTA and FQGNSA. The CDR3 bases are TGTGCCAGCAGCTTTCCGGGCGCCACAGATACGCAGTATTTT. Protein sequence: CASSFPGATDTQYF. Full variable domain (remainder filled in from reference TRBV7-2 and TRBJ2-3): GAGVSQSPSNKVTEKGKDVELRCDPISGHTALYWYRQSLGQGLEFLIYFQGNSAPDKSGLPSDRFSAERTGGSVSTLTIQRTQQEDSAVYLCASSFPGATDTQYFGPGTRLTVL.

This chain joins TRBV7-6 and TRBJ2-3, with TRBD2 matching 8 bases. J was trimmed by 0 bases and V by 0 bases; bases with no gene match: 5. This CDR3 has 17 residues. Looked up from germline, CDR1 is SGHVS and CDR2 is FNYEAQ. As DNA, the CDR3 is TGTGCCAGCAGCTTAGCAGTCGCTAGCGGGAGCACAGATACGCAGTATTTT. Amino acid sequence: CASSLAVASGSTDTQYF.

The CDR3 bases are TGTGCCAGCGGCAGGCGGGGTTCCTACGAGCAGTACTTC. The encoded protein is CASGRRGSYEQYF. The chain couples TRBV6-6 to TRBJ2-7, with a weak D call TRBD2 (6 bases). This CDR3 has 13 residues. Looked up from germline, CDR1 is MNHNY and CDR2 is SVGAGI (reference sequence). V dropped 8 bases and J dropped 1 base, with 12 bases sitting between them.

The chain combines TRBV20-1 with TRBJ2-7; 12 bases agree with TRBD2. V trimming: 3 bases; J trimming: 2 bases; junction bases outside the gene matches: 5. CDR1 is DFQATT and CDR2 is SNEGSKA in the germline V gene (reference sequence). The CDR3 length is 15 residues. The CDR3, as DNA: TGCAGTGCTAGCCCCAGGACTAGCGGGGCCTACGAGCAGTACTTC. Encoded protein: CSASPRTSGAYEQYF.

The CDR3: CASSYATGGGETQYF. The DNA for the CDR3 is TGTGCCAGCAGTTACGCGACAGGGGGCGGAGAGACCCAGTACTTC. This chain joins TRBV6-5 and TRBJ2-5; TRBD1 matches 10 bases. The CDR3 spans 15 residues. V dropped 2 bases and J dropped 4; count of bases not matched to a gene: 4. Germline values: CDR1 MNHEY, CDR2 SVGAGI.

This chain joins TRBV12-3 or TRBV12-4 and TRBJ1-5, with a possible D match to TRBD1 (5 bases). The CDR3 sequence is 14 residues long. The V end lost 2 bases, the J end lost 5 bases, and 10 bases lay between the germline ends. The CDR3 nucleotides are TGTGCCAGCAGTTTAAGGGGAGGGGATCAGCCCCAGCATTTT. Protein: CASSLRGGDQPQHF.

The chain has TRBV3-1 and TRBJ2-4; 8 positions agree with TRBD1. Germline V gene lookup returns CDR1 LGHDT and CDR2 YNNKEL (reference sequence). The CDR3 covers 15 residues. V shed 0 bases and J 6 bases; nucleotides not matched to a gene: 4. CDR3 region: CASSQEGQVLNIQYF. CDR3 sequence (DNA): TGTGCCAGCAGCCAAGAGGGACAGGTCCTAAACATTCAGTACTTC. Together with reference TRBV3-1 and TRBJ2-4, the CDR3 gives the full variable domain: DTAVSQTPKYLVTQMGNDKSIKCEQNLGHDTMYWYKQDSKKFLKIMFSYNNKELIINETVPNRFSPKSPDKAHLNLHINSLELGDSAVYFCASSQEGQVLNIQYFGAGTRLSVL.

V gene TRBV20-1 combines with J gene TRBJ2-3; D remains ambiguous. This CDR3 comprises 15 residues. Trimming left V 6 bases short and J 6 bases short, with 22 bases between. From germline, CDR1 is DFQATT and CDR2 SNEGSKA (reference sequence). The CDR3 spells CSARPKWVAVDTQYF. CDR3 in DNA: TGCAGTGCCAGACCTAAATGGGTTGCCGTGGATACGCAGTATTTT.

The chain joins TRBV15 to TRBJ2-7, with TRBD2 matching over 9 bases. Germline V gene data show CDR1 as LNHNV and CDR2 as YYDKDF (reference sequence). This CDR3 has 14 residues. The trim removed 6 bases at V and 4 bases at J, leaving 7 bases unmatched. The CDR3 DNA is TGTGCCACCAGGGCTCGGGCGGGGGGGTACGAGCAGTACTTC. Protein sequence: CATRARAGGYEQYF.

The chain uses TRBV6-5 and TRBJ1-5; 9 bases align to TRBD1. This CDR3 contains 13 residues. Germline V gene sequence: CDR1 MNHEY, CDR2 SVGAGI. Losses at the gene ends were 5 bases for V and 7 bases for J; bases not matched to a gene: 3. Written as DNA, the CDR3 is TGTGCCAGCAGTCGGGACAGGGACCAGCCCCAGCATTTT. Protein sequence: CASSRDRDQPQHF.

This CDR3 is CASSRGLGEQFF. CDR3 nucleotides: TGCGCCAGCTCCAGGGGGCTAGGGGAGCAGTTCTTC. The chain recombines TRBV10-2 with TRBJ2-1; 8 bases are a match to TRBD1. The CDR3 extends over 12 amino acids. The ends lost 8 bases at V and 10 bases at J; junction bases unmatched: 7. Germline CDR1 reads WSHSY; CDR2 reads SAAADI.

V gene TRBV6-5 combines with J gene TRBJ2-7; D perhaps matches TRBD2 (5 bases). Germline V gene data show CDR1 as MNHEY and CDR2 as SVGAGI. The V and J ends lost 2 bases and 7 bases respectively, with 15 bases between them. The CDR3 has 14 residues. In nucleotides, the CDR3 is TGTGCCAGCAGTTACGGAGAGCAACTAGGAGAGCAGTACTTC. Its translation: CASSYGEQLGEQYF.

The genes are TRBV7-8 and TRBJ2-1; 7 nucleotides align to TRBD1. V lost 6 bases to trimming and J lost 4 bases; unmatched junction nucleotides: 12. In germline, CDR1 is SGHVS, CDR2 FQNEAQ. This CDR3 contains 16 residues. In DNA, the CDR3 is TGTGCCAGCAGTTTCAACCGGGACAGACGATACAATGAGCAGTTCTTC. Protein: CASSFNRDRRYNEQFF.

The count of this clonotype is one. In DNA, the CDR3 is TGCAGTGCTCCTCGGCCCCTGGGACTAGCGGGCACAGATACGCAGTATTTT. As protein: CSAPRPLGLAGTDTQYF. The chain joins TRBV20-1 to TRBJ2-3, with 11 bases fitting TRBD2. CDR1 DFQATT and CDR2 SNEGSKA come from the germline V gene (reference sequence). After removal of 5 bases from V and 1 base from J, the junction contained 11 bases not matched to a gene. This CDR3 is built from 17 residues.

CDR3 sequence (DNA): TGCGCCAGCAGCAACCGACAGGGAGGGAACACTGAAGCTTTCTTT. This codes for CASSNRQGGNTEAFF. V gene TRBV5-1 combines with J gene TRBJ1-1; 7 nucleotides line up with TRBD1. V shed 4 bases, J shed 1 base, and the junction held 7 bases outside the gene matches. Germline values: CDR1 SGHRS, CDR2 YFSETQ. CDR3 length: 15 amino acids.

CDR3 amino acids: CASSPTATEETQYF. CDR3 DNA: TGTGCCAGCTCACCAACCGCAACAGAAGAGACCCAGTACTTC. The chain joins TRBV18 to TRBJ2-5; no clear D gene. Germline V gene data show CDR1 as KGHSH and CDR2 as LQKENI. This CDR3 has 14 amino acids. The V and J ends lost 2 bases and 3 bases respectively, with 10 bases between them.

The J gene is TRBJ1-2, the V gene TRBV3-1, with 7 bases lining up with TRBD1. The CDR3 is made up of 16 amino acids. Trimming cost V 5 bases and J 0 bases; bases outside gene matches: 9. The germline gives CDR1 LGHDT, CDR2 YNNKEL (reference sequence). CDR3 region: CASSWGQLITNYGYTF. CDR3 in DNA: TGTGCCAGCAGCTGGGGACAGCTAATCACTAACTATGGCTACACCTTC. Based on the CDR3 plus reference TRBV3-1 and TRBJ1-2, the full variable domain is DTAVSQTPKYLVTQMGNDKSIKCEQNLGHDTMYWYKQDSKKFLKIMFSYNNKELIINETVPNRFSPKSPDKAHLNLHINSLELGDSAVYFCASSWGQLITNYGYTFGSGTRLTVV.

This clonotype was seen just once. This chain uses TRBV6-2 or TRBV6-3 with TRBJ2-1; no clear D gene. Deletions cut 5 bases from V and 8 bases from J, with 16 bases between. CDR1 is MNHEY and CDR2 is SVGEGT in the germline V gene. This CDR3 is 14 amino acids long. CDR3 DNA: TGTGCCAGCAGTAATCGGACCCTAGGCGATGAGCAGTTCTTC. This encodes CASSNRTLGDEQFF.

This chain links TRBV20-1 with TRBJ1-1; TRBD1 might be the D (5 bases). This CDR3 spans 13 amino acids. V lost 6 bases and J 1 base, leaving 12 bases between the germline ends. CDR1 is DFQATT and CDR2 is SNEGSKA in the germline V gene (reference sequence). DNA for the CDR3: TGCAGTGCGTCGGACACCCAGAACACTGAAGCTTTCTTT. Its translation: CSASDTQNTEAFF.

The chain employs TRBV19 and TRBJ2-5; 8 nucleotides agree with TRBD1. Germline V gene lookup returns CDR1 LNHDA and CDR2 SQIVND (reference sequence). This CDR3 contains 16 residues. After removal of 7 bases from V and 4 bases from J, the junction contained 14 bases not matched to a gene. The CDR3 reads CASKRTAGGRLETQYF. CDR3 nucleotide sequence: TGTGCCAGTAAGAGAACTGCAGGGGGCAGGTTAGAGACCCAGTACTTC.

This chain connects TRBV20-1 to TRBJ1-2; D may be TRBD1 (6 bases). The CDR3 spans 13 residues. The V gene lost 3 bases and the J gene lost 7 bases, with 15 bases spanning the gap. Germline V gene sequence: CDR1 DFQATT, CDR2 SNEGSKA (reference sequence). The CDR3 DNA reads TGCAGTGCTAGGCTGACAGGCTGGGGTGGCTACACCTTC. Its protein product is CSARLTGWGGYTF.

Here the CDR3 reads CASSAGFTEAFF. The DNA of the CDR3 is TGTGCCAGCAGCGCAGGGTTCACTGAAGCTTTCTTT. The V call is TRBV5-4, the J call TRBJ1-1; tentatively, D is TRBD1 (5 bases). The length of the CDR3 is 12 residues. The V gene lost 4 bases and the J gene lost 4 bases, with 8 bases spanning the gap. CDR1 and CDR2 from the germline V gene are SGHNT and YYREEE (reference sequence).